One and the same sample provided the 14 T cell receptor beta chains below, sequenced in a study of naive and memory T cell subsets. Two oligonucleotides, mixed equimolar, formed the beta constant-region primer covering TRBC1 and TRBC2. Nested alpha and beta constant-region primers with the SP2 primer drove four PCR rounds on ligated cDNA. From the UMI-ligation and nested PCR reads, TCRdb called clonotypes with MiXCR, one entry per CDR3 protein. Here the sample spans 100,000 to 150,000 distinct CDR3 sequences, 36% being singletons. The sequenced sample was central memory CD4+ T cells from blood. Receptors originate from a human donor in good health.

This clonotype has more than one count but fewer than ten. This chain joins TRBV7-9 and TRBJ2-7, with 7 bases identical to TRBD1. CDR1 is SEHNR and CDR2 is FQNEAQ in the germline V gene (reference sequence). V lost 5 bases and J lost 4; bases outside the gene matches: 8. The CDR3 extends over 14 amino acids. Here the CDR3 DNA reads TGTGCCAGCAGCACGGACAGGATTAAGTACGAGCAGTACTTC. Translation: CASSTDRIKYEQYF.

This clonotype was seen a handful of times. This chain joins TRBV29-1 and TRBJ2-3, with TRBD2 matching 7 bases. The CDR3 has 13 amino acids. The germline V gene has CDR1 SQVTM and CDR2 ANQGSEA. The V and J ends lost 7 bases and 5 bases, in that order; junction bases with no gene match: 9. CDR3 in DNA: TGCAGCGCCCCTGCGGGAGCGAGAGATACGCAGTATTTT. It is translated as CSAPAGARDTQYF.

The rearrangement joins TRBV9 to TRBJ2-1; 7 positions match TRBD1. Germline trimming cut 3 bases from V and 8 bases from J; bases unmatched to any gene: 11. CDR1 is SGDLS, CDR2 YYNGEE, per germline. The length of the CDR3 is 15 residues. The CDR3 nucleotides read TGTGCCAGCAGCGCACGACAGGGATTGGAGTATGAGCAGTTCTTC. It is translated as CASSARQGLEYEQFF.

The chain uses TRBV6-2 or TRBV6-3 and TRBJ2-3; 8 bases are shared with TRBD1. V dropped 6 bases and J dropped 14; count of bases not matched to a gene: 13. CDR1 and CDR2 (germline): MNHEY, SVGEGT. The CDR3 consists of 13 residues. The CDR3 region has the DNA TGTGCCAGCAGCCACACTTCGAACGACAGGGGGTATTTT. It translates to CASSHTSNDRGYF.

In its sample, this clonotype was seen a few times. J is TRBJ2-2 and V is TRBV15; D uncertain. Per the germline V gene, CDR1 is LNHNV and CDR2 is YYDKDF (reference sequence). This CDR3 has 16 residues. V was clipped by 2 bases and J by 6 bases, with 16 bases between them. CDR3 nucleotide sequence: TGTGCCACCAGCAGATCAGTGGAAGGGCTTGCCGGGGAGCTGTTTTTT. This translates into CATSRSVEGLAGELFF.

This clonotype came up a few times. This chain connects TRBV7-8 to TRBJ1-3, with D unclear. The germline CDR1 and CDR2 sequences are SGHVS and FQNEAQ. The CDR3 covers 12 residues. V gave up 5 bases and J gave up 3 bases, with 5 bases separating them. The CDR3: CASSPVGNTIYF. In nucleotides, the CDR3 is TGTGCCAGCAGCCCGGTTGGAAACACCATATATTTT.

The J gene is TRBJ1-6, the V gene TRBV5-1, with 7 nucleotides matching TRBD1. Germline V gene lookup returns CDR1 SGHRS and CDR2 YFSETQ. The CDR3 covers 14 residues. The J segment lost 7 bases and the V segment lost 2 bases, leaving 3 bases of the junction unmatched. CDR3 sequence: CASSFGTENSPLHF. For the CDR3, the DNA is TGCGCCAGCAGCTTCGGGACAGAAAATTCACCCCTCCACTTT. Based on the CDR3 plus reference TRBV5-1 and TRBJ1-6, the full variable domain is KAGVTQTPRYLIKTRGQQVTLSCSPISGHRSVSWYQQTPGQGLQFLFEYFSETQRNKGNFPGRFSGRQFSNSRSEMNVSTLELGDSALYLCASSFGTENSPLHFGNGTRLTVT.

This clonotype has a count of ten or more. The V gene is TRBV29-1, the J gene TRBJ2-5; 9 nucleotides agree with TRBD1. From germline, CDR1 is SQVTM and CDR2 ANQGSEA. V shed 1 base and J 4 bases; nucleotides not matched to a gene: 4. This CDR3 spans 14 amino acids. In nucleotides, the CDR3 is TGCAGCGTTGAAGTTACAGGGGGCCGAGAGACCCAGTACTTC. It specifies CSVEVTGGRETQYF.

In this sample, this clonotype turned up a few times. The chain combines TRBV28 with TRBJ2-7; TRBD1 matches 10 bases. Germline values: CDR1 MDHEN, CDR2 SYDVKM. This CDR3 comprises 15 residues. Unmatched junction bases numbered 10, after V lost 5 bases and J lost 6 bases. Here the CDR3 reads CASSSHGTGDGEQYF. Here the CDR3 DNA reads TGTGCCAGCAGTAGCCACGGGACAGGGGATGGCGAGCAGTACTTC. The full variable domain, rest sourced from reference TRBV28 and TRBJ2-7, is DVKVTQSSRYLVKRTGEKVFLECVQDMDHENMFWYRQDPGLGLRLIYFSYDVKMKEKGDIPEGYSVSREKKERFSLILESASTNQTSMYLCASSSHGTGDGEQYFGPGTRLTVT.

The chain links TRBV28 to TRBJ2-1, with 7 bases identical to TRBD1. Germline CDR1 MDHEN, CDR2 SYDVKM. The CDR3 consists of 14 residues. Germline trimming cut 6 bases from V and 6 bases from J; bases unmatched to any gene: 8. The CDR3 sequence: CASRLSGTVNEQFF. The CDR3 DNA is TGTGCCAGCAGACTATCCGGGACAGTCAATGAGCAGTTCTTC.

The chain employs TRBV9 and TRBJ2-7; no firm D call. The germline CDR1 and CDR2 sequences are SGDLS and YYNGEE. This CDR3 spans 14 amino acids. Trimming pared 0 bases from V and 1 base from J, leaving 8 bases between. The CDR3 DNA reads TGTGCCAGCAGCGTAGATGTAGGGTCCTACGAGCAGTACTTC. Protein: CASSVDVGSYEQYF.

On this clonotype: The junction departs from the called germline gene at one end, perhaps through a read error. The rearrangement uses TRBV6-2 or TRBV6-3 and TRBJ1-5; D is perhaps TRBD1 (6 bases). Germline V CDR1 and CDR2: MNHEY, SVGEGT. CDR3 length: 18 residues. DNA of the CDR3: TGTGCCAGCAGTAACTCTGAATATGGCAGGGGCCCAAATCAGCCCCAGCATTTT. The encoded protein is CASSNSEYGRGPNQPQHF.

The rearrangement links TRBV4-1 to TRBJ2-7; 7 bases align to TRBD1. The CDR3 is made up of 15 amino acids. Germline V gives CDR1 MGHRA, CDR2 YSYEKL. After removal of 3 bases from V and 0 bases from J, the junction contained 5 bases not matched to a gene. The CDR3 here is CASSQAGTVSYEQYF. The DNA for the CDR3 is TGCGCCAGCAGCCAGGCCGGGACAGTCTCCTACGAGCAGTACTTC.

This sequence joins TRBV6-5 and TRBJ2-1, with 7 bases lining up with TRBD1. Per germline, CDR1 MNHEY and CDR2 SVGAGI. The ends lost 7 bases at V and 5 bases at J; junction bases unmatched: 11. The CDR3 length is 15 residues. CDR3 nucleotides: TGTGCCAGCAATAACAGGGGAGAAATAAACAATGAGCAGTTCTTC. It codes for CASNNRGEINNEQFF.